These 28 T cell receptor beta chains originate from one sample sequenced in a study of shared clonotypes between healthy human individuals. The repertoire was sequenced with immunoSEQ multiplex PCR; TCRdb's copy has only in-frame clones and lacks some. This sample yields about a million clones, of which approximately 80% are seen a single time; 0.85% to 1% belongs to the top ten. Sequenced input: memory CD4+ T cells from PBMCs. This sample's subset: CD45RA-negative fraction. These receptors were taken from a man between 18 and 35 years old in good health. Some clones in this sample may be carry-over from other donors' samples.

This clone appeared a few times. This chain joins TRBV19 and TRBJ2-4; maybe TRBD2 (5 bases). Trimming removed 1 base at V and 0 bases at J, with 13 bases between. The germline V gene has CDR1 LNHDA and CDR2 SQIVND (reference sequence). The CDR3 length is 17 residues. The CDR3 bases are TGTGCCAGTAGTATAGTTGGAGCGGCCGTAGCCAAAAACATTCAGTACTTC. Its translation is CASSIVGAAVAKNIQYF. Full variable domain (missing parts from reference TRBV19 and TRBJ2-4): DGGITQSPKYLFRKEGQNVTLSCEQNLNHDAMYWYRQDPGQGLRLIYYSQIVNDFQKGDIAEGYSVSREKKESFPLTVTSAQKNPTAFYLCASSIVGAAVAKNIQYFGAGTRLSVL.

The chain uses TRBV6-6 and TRBJ1-2; 8 nucleotides agree with TRBD1. V dropped 7 bases and J dropped 7; count of bases not matched to a gene: 8. The CDR3 runs 13 residues. CDR1 is MNHNY, CDR2 SVGAGI, per germline (reference sequence). Here the CDR3 DNA reads TGTGCCAGCACAGGGCAGGGGGCGGGTGGCTACACCTTC. This codes for CASTGQGAGGYTF.

The genes are TRBV6-1 and TRBJ1-6; 8 bases line up with TRBD1. This CDR3 contains 14 residues. Germline-derived CDR1 and CDR2 are MNHNS and SASEGT. Germline trimming cut 3 bases from V and 7 bases from J; bases unmatched to any gene: 2. The CDR3 loop reads CASSDRTGNSPLHF. The CDR3 DNA reads TGTGCCAGCAGTGATCGGACAGGGAATTCACCCCTCCACTTT.

This chain links TRBV4-3 with TRBJ2-7, with TRBD1 matching over 11 bases. This CDR3 is built from 15 residues. The V gene end was trimmed by 4 bases and the J gene end by 2 bases; junction bases not matched to a gene: 4. CDR1 LGHNA and CDR2 YSLEER come from the germline V gene. CDR3 in amino acids: CASSPGTGGPYEQYF. In nucleotides, the CDR3 is TGCGCCAGCAGCCCCGGGACAGGGGGACCCTACGAGCAGTACTTC.

The V call is TRBV9, the J call TRBJ2-1; 10 bases map to TRBD2. The V and J ends lost 4 bases and 4 bases, in that order; junction bases with no gene match: 5. Germline V gene lookup returns CDR1 SGDLS and CDR2 YYNGEE. The CDR3 contains 15 residues. CDR3 protein: CASSTRTSGYNEQFF. The CDR3 coding sequence is TGTGCCAGCAGCACCCGGACTAGCGGATACAATGAGCAGTTCTTC.

This chain connects TRBV4-1 to TRBJ2-1; D is ambiguous. This CDR3 has 16 amino acids. Germline CDR1 MGHRA, CDR2 YSYEKL. V lost 3 bases, J lost 0 bases, and 12 bases lay in between. This chain's CDR3 is CASSQKSASSYNEQFF. The CDR3 coding sequence is TGCGCCAGCAGCCAGAAGAGCGCGAGCTCCTACAATGAGCAGTTCTTC.

The genes are TRBV7-2 and TRBJ2-2; weak D call: TRBD1 (5 bases). The CDR3 covers 15 residues. Deletions cut 7 bases from V and 3 bases from J, with 15 bases between. The germline V gene encodes CDR1 SGHTA and CDR2 FQGNSA. DNA for the CDR3: TGTGCCAGCAACCCGGACACGCCATACACCGGGGAGCTGTTTTTT. Its protein is CASNPDTPYTGELFF.

This clone was counted between two and nine times. The same CDR3 arises from other DNA sequences in this sample as well. The chain carries TRBV2 and TRBJ2-3; D tentatively fits TRBD1 or TRBD2 (5 bases each). The CDR3 extends over 16 amino acids. Trimming took off 3 bases at V and 2 bases at J, with 15 bases between the two ends. Germline-derived CDR1 and CDR2 are SNHLY and FYNNEI. In DNA, the CDR3 is TGTGCCAGCAGTGATGTCATGGGACGGCTCACAGATACGCAGTATTTT. Protein product: CASSDVMGRLTDTQYF.

The J gene is TRBJ2-3, the V gene TRBV18, with D uncertain. The CDR3 contains 14 residues. Trimming took 2 bases from V and 0 from J, leaving 6 bases between them. Per germline, CDR1 KGHSH and CDR2 LQKENI. The CDR3 sequence is CASSPSPSTDTQYF. As DNA, the CDR3 is TGTGCCAGCTCACCATCGCCTAGCACAGATACGCAGTATTTT.

The V gene is TRBV5-6, the J gene TRBJ1-2, with D unclear. The CDR3 totals 16 residues. V lost 0 bases to trimming and J lost 4 bases, with 16 bases between them. Germline CDR1 SGHDT, CDR2 YYEEEE. The CDR3: CASSLAPMSGPYGYTF. In DNA form, the CDR3 reads TGTGCCAGCAGCTTGGCCCCCATGTCGGGCCCCTATGGCTACACCTTC.

The chain is built from TRBV7-2 and TRBJ2-5; perhaps TRBD1 as D (6 bases). Trimming cost V 1 base and J 6 bases, with 18 bases left between them. This CDR3 has 16 amino acids. CDR1 and CDR2 (germline): SGHTA, FQGNSA. This chain's CDR3 is CASSLGGGPAGKTQYF. CDR3 DNA: TGTGCCAGCAGCTTAGGTGGGGGCCCCGCCGGAAAGACCCAGTACTTC.

In regard to this clone: Other DNA sequences within the sample encode an identical CDR3. V and J are TRBV5-4 and TRBJ2-1; D remains ambiguous. V was clipped by 2 bases and J by 4 bases, with 7 bases between them. The CDR3 has 13 amino acids. Looked up from germline, CDR1 is SGHNT and CDR2 is YYREEE (reference sequence). CDR3 coding DNA: TGTGCCAGCAGCTTCACAGCTTACAATGAGCAGTTCTTC. Translated, it gives CASSFTAYNEQFF.

The chain links TRBV6-1 to TRBJ1-2, with D maybe TRBD1 (6 bases). CDR3 length: 13 amino acids. CDR1 and CDR2 (germline): MNHNS, SASEGT. V shed 3 bases and J shed 8 bases, with 13 bases lying between them. The DNA of the CDR3 is TGTGCCAGCAGTGACAGGGGAGGAGGCGGCTACACCTTC. Protein product: CASSDRGGGGYTF.

V and J are TRBV4-1 and TRBJ2-7; unclear D gene. This CDR3 has 15 amino acids. The V end lost 0 bases, the J end lost 3 bases, and 12 bases lay between the germline ends. The germline CDR1 and CDR2 sequences are MGHRA and YSYEKL. The CDR3 bases are TGCGCCAGCAGCCAAGAACGGGCCGTTTTCTACGAGCAGTACTTC. Amino acids: CASSQERAVFYEQYF.

V usage is TRBV6-1 and J usage is TRBJ2-7; 7 positions agree with TRBD1. J was trimmed by 0 bases and V by 2 bases; bases with no gene match: 7. This CDR3 comprises 16 residues. Germline values: CDR1 MNHNS, CDR2 SASEGT. In nucleotides, the CDR3 is TGTGCCAGCAGTGAATGGTGGGGACAGAGCTCCTACGAGCAGTACTTC. This encodes CASSEWWGQSSYEQYF.

The chain carries TRBV7-2 and TRBJ2-7, with 11 bases fitting TRBD2. The germline V gene has CDR1 SGHTA and CDR2 FQGNSA. J was trimmed by 3 bases and V by 1 base; bases with no gene match: 5. The CDR3 has 16 residues. CDR3 DNA sequence: TGTGCCAGCAGCTTAGGACTAGCGGGACCTGGCTACGAGCAGTACTTC. This codes for CASSLGLAGPGYEQYF.

This clone came up a few times. CDR3 DNA: TGTGCCAGCAGTTTCCTGTCGACAGGGGGCAAAGAGCAGTTCTTC. This gives the protein CASSFLSTGGKEQFF. This chain uses TRBV28 with TRBJ2-1, with 10 positions matching TRBD1. CDR3 length: 15 residues. V shed 3 bases and J 10 bases; nucleotides not matched to a gene: 9. The V gene's germline CDR1 is MDHEN and CDR2 SYDVKM.

J is TRBJ2-2 and V is TRBV27; 11 bases are a match to TRBD2. The CDR3 sequence is 16 residues long. Looked up from germline, CDR1 is MNHEY and CDR2 is SMNVEV (reference sequence). V lost 8 bases and J lost 0; bases outside the gene matches: 5. The CDR3 sequence: CASLKLAGANTGELFF. The DNA of the CDR3 is TGTGCCAGCCTCAAACTAGCGGGAGCGAACACCGGGGAGCTGTTTTTT.

The V call is TRBV28, the J call TRBJ2-3; TRBD1 matches at 10 bases. The CDR3 runs to 16 residues. Germline CDR1 is MDHEN and CDR2 is SYDVKM. Unmatched junction bases numbered 4, after V lost 2 bases and J lost 2 bases. The CDR3, as DNA: TGTGCCAGCAGTTTAGGGACAGGGGCGATCACAGATACGCAGTATTTT. Its translation: CASSLGTGAITDTQYF.

V and J are TRBV11-3 and TRBJ2-4; D unclear. Germline V CDR1 and CDR2: SGHNT, YENEEA. The length of the CDR3 is 13 residues. Deletions cut 8 bases from V and 8 bases from J, with 16 bases between. CDR3 sequence reads: CASGEVGSDIQYF. The CDR3 bases are TGTGCCAGCGGCGAAGTGGGCTCGGACATTCAGTACTTC.

V usage is TRBV19 and J usage is TRBJ1-2; 9 positions agree with TRBD1. V gave up 5 bases and J gave up 6 bases; unmatched junction bases: 10. The germline V gene encodes CDR1 LNHDA and CDR2 SQIVND (reference sequence). The CDR3 sequence is 15 residues long. This chain's CDR3 is CASSPPGTGTNGYTF. The DNA for the CDR3 is TGTGCCAGTAGTCCTCCCGGGACAGGGACCAATGGCTACACCTTC.

This clone was found once. The chain recombines TRBV29-1 with TRBJ2-1; 11 nucleotides agree with TRBD2. Looked up from germline, CDR1 is SQVTM and CDR2 is ANQGSEA. This CDR3 region has 15 residues. The V gene end was trimmed by 7 bases and the J gene end by 6 bases; junction bases not matched to a gene: 11. Here the CDR3 DNA reads TGCAGCGGTGAGGATAGCGGGAGGGGTTTCAATGAGCAGTTCTTC. This encodes CSGEDSGRGFNEQFF.

The rearrangement joins TRBV7-3 to TRBJ2-1; TRBD2 aligns across 10 bases. J was trimmed by 9 bases and V by 1 base; bases with no gene match: 6. CDR1 SGHTA and CDR2 FQGTGA come from the germline V gene. This CDR3 has 15 residues. CDR3 protein: CASSLSLAGVSEQFF. The CDR3 DNA follows: TGTGCCAGCAGCTTAAGTCTAGCGGGAGTAAGTGAGCAGTTCTTC.

This clone was seen a few times. The DNA for the CDR3 is TGTGCCAGCAGCTCGGGACGGGACACTGAAGCTTTCTTT. Protein sequence: CASSSGRDTEAFF. This chain joins TRBV7-3 and TRBJ1-1, with D tentatively TRBD1 (5 bases). The length of the CDR3 is 13 residues. The V end lost 4 bases, the J end lost 3 bases, and 9 bases lay between the germline ends. Germline V gene lookup returns CDR1 SGHTA and CDR2 FQGTGA.

The CDR3 DNA sequence: TGTGCCAGCAGTCCCCCAGGGGGCTCCTACGAGCAGTACTTC. Protein product: CASSPPGGSYEQYF. The chain employs TRBV27 and TRBJ2-7, with TRBD1 identical over 7 bases. With V trimmed by 5 bases and J by 0 bases, 4 bases remained unmatched. The CDR3 totals 14 residues. CDR1 is MNHEY and CDR2 is SMNVEV in the germline V gene (reference sequence).

V and J are TRBV5-1 and TRBJ2-5; 11 bases line up with TRBD2. The trim removed 4 bases at V and 3 bases at J, leaving 5 bases unmatched. Germline assignment: CDR1 SGHRS and CDR2 YFSETQ. This CDR3 region has 15 residues. The CDR3 DNA is TGCGCCAGCAGCGTTAGCGGGAGGGAGGAAGAGACCCAGTACTTC. It yields the protein CASSVSGREEETQYF.

This clone appeared a few times. V usage is TRBV7-2 and J usage is TRBJ2-1; 10 positions agree with TRBD1. J lost 1 base, V lost 4 bases, and 1 base had no gene match. This CDR3 has 15 residues. Germline CDR1 and CDR2: SGHTA and FQGNSA. This CDR3 reads CASSWDRGSYNEQFF. CDR3 coding DNA: TGTGCCAGCAGCTGGGACAGGGGTTCCTACAATGAGCAGTTCTTC.

Concerning this clone: The identical CDR3 is also encoded by other nucleotide sequences in the sample. The V gene is TRBV30, the J gene TRBJ2-3, with unresolved D. The CDR3 is 11 residues long. V was trimmed by 0 bases and J by 2 bases, leaving 0 bases between them. Germline CDR1 reads GTSNPN; CDR2 reads SVGIG (reference sequence). The CDR3 loop is CAWSVTDTQYF. CDR3 nucleotides: TGTGCCTGGAGTGTCACAGATACGCAGTATTTT.